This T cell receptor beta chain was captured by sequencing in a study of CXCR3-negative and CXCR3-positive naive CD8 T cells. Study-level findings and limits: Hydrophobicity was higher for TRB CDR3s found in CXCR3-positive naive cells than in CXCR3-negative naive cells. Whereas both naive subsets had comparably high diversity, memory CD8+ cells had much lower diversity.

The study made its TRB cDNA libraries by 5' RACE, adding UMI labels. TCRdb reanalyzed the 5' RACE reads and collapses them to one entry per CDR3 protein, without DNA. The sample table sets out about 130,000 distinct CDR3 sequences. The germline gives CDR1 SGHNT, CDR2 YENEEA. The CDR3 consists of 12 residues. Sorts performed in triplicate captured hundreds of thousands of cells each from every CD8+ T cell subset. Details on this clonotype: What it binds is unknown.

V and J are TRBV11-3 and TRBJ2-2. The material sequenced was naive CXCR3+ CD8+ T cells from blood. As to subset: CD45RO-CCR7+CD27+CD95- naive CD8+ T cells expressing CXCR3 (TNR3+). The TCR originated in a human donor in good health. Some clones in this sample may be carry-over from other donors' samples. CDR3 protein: CASSFWDGELFF.